The rows below give T cell receptor beta chains drawn from one sample of a study of CD8 T cells in ankylosing spondylitis. TCRdb reprocessed the 5' RACE reads with MiXCR, giving one entry per CDR3 protein. Of tens of thousands of distinct CDR3 sequences listed, about 8.3% are singletons. Material: blood, either unsorted or a sorted T cell fraction (not recorded which). These receptors originate from a male donor with ankylosing spondylitis. CDR3s include the opening cysteine and the closing phenylalanine or tryptophan. The order of the fields is CDR3 DNA, CDR3 protein, V gene, D gene, J gene, clone size. The D gene is left open where the match is weak. Clone size is shown for a subset of rows, as once, few, many or a class of expanded clone.

CDR3 DNA: TGTGCCAGCAGCTCACTACTGGACAGGGGAGCTGGAAACACCATATATTTT
CDR3 protein: CASSSLLDRGAGNTIYF
V gene: TRBV7-9
D gene: TRBD1
J gene: TRBJ1-3
clone size: -

CDR3 DNA: TGTGCCAGCAGAGGAGCTGCAACTAATGAAAAACTGTTTTTT
CDR3 protein: CASRGAATNEKLFF
V gene: TRBV27
D gene: -
J gene: TRBJ1-4
clone size: many

CDR3 DNA: TGTGCCAGTAGTATAGATAGTGGCAGCCCTTACAATGAGCAGTTCTTC
CDR3 protein: CASSIDSGSPYNEQFF
V gene: TRBV19
D gene: -
J gene: TRBJ2-1
clone size: -

CDR3 DNA: TGTGCCACCAGCAGCGGGAGTAGGACAGATACGCAGTATTTT
CDR3 protein: CATSSGSRTDTQYF
V gene: TRBV15
D gene: -
J gene: TRBJ2-3
clone size: -

CDR3 DNA: TGTGCCAGCAGCACTGGGACTAGCGAGTACAATGAGCAGTTCTTC
CDR3 protein: CASSTGTSEYNEQFF
V gene: TRBV5-4
D gene: TRBD2
J gene: TRBJ2-1
clone size: few

CDR3 DNA: TGTGCCAGCAGTTTATCTGTAGCGGGCCTCTACAATGAGCAGTTCTTC
CDR3 protein: CASSLSVAGLYNEQFF
V gene: TRBV27
D gene: TRBD2
J gene: TRBJ2-1
clone size: many

CDR3 DNA: TGTGCCAGCAGCTTAGGAGCGGGAGATCCCGAGCAGTACTTC
CDR3 protein: CASSLGAGDPEQYF
V gene: TRBV13
D gene: TRBD2
J gene: TRBJ2-7
clone size: many

CDR3 DNA: TGTGCCAGCAGCTTGGGGCACAACAATGAGCAGTTCTTC
CDR3 protein: CASSLGHNNEQFF
V gene: TRBV11-2
D gene: -
J gene: TRBJ2-1
clone size: few

CDR3 DNA: TGTGCCAGCAGCGGCCGAGACTTGTACGAGCAGTACTTC
CDR3 protein: CASSGRDLYEQYF
V gene: TRBV21-1
D gene: -
J gene: TRBJ2-7
clone size: few

CDR3 DNA: TGTGCCATCAGTGAGTCGTTGTTTCCGGGCGCTGAGGGACAGGGTAGGAATGAGCAGTTCTTC
CDR3 protein: CAISESLFPGAEGQGRNEQFF
V gene: TRBV10-3
D gene: TRBD1
J gene: TRBJ2-1
clone size: many

CDR3 DNA: TGCAGTGCTAGGGACAGGGGCCTTAACTATGGCTACACCTTC
CDR3 protein: CSARDRGLNYGYTF
V gene: TRBV20-1
D gene: TRBD1
J gene: TRBJ1-2
clone size: many

CDR3 DNA: TGTGCCAGCAGTACGACTAGCGGGAGCTACAATGAGCAGTTCTTC
CDR3 protein: CASSTTSGSYNEQFF
V gene: TRBV6-1
D gene: TRBD2
J gene: TRBJ2-1
clone size: few

CDR3 DNA: TGCGCCAGCAGCCAAGTGCAGGAAAGCAATCAGCCCCAGCATTTT
CDR3 protein: CASSQVQESNQPQHF
V gene: TRBV4-1
D gene: -
J gene: TRBJ1-5
clone size: -

CDR3 DNA: TGTGCCAGCAGTGACTCAGGGGGGACTGAAGCTTTCTTT
CDR3 protein: CASSDSGGTEAFF
V gene: TRBV6-4
D gene: -
J gene: TRBJ1-1
clone size: few

CDR3 DNA: TGTGCCAGCAGTTCCCTCTGGGGAATTCAGTACTTC
CDR3 protein: CASSSLWGIQYF
V gene: TRBV28
D gene: -
J gene: TRBJ2-4
clone size: -

CDR3 DNA: TGTGCCAGCAGACGTGGAAACACCATATATTTT
CDR3 protein: CASRRGNTIYF
V gene: TRBV25-1
D gene: -
J gene: TRBJ1-3
clone size: few